This T cell receptor beta chain came from a study of shared T cell receptors in the human thymus. The CDR3 spans 16 residues. V shed 2 bases and J shed 4 bases, with 15 bases lying between them. Germline V CDR1 and CDR2: LNHDA, SQIVND (reference sequence). TCRdb's copy holds only in-frame clones and misses some; the assay was immunoSEQ multiplex PCR. The sample lists approximately 760,000 clones, 80% to 90% occurring once. These data were also reused for a study on human thymus T cells. From that second work: Donors consisted of healthy Finnish infants (having corrective surgery for congenital heart defects). Gene usage for V and J segments appeared biased in thymic and blood repertoires. A high degree of thymic repertoire overlap among unrelated individuals was reported in related research.

This TCR was recovered from a girl less than two years old with a congenital heart defect. Sequences were obtained from thymocytes. The V and J genes are TRBV19 and TRBJ2-1; a weak D match, TRBD2 (5 bases). CDR3 sequence: CASSISWPRGYNEQFF. Here the CDR3 DNA reads TGTGCCAGTAGTATATCTTGGCCCCGAGGGTACAATGAGCAGTTCTTC.